Listed here is a single T cell receptor beta chain. The CDR3 covers 15 residues. Germline loops: CDR1 SGHAT, CDR2 FQNNGV. The ends lost 5 bases at V and 6 bases at J; junction bases unmatched: 9. This sample was taken from a study of blood T cell repertoires in COVID-19. As handled by the study authors: Reference gene primer amplification in the assay estimated nucleated cell counts. The assay was immunoSEQ multiplex PCR, and TCRdb's table has in-frame clones only and misses some. That table furnishes V, J and clone size, whereas the DNA furnished D and trimming. Counted here are approximately 84,000 clones, 83% occurring once; the ten biggest clones make up around 27%.

The sequence was obtained from a woman of 80 years or more with acute or convalescent COVID-19. The sequencing input was peripheral blood. The gene calls are TRBV11-2 and TRBJ2-2; 7 bases are a match to TRBD2. CDR3: CASSQLSGVAGELFF. DNA of the CDR3: TGTGCCAGCAGCCAATTAAGCGGGGTGGCCGGGGAGCTGTTTTTT.